This is a list of T cell receptor beta chains from one sample in a study of cytomegalovirus exposure and HLA in healthy donors. Profiled with immunoSEQ multiplex PCR; TCRdb holds only in-frame clones, not every one. The table has about 85,000 clones, more than 75% seen once. The sample comprised PBMCs. Receptors were obtained from a woman between 45 and 65 years old in good health and CMV-seropositive. CDR3s include the opening cysteine and the closing phenylalanine or tryptophan. D genes are given only for firm matches. Clone sizes are given selectively: once, few, many, or a class where the clone is expanded.

V gene,D gene,J gene,clone size,CDR3 DNA,CDR3 protein
TRBV19,TRBD1,TRBJ1-2,-,TGTGCCAGTAGTATAGGCCAGGGGGACTATGGCTACACCTTC,CASSIGQGDYGYTF
TRBV27,-,TRBJ1-2,-,TGTGCCAGCAGTTCCTCCGGACAAACCTATGGCTACACCTTC,CASSSSGQTYGYTF
TRBV5-1,TRBD1,TRBJ1-4,once,TGCGCCAGCAGCTCCTCTGACAGGGTGCGTGAAAAACTGTTTTTT,CASSSSDRVREKLFF
TRBV7-6,-,TRBJ1-1,-,TGTGCCAGCAGCAGAACGACAGGCTGGACTGAAGCTTTCTTT,CASSRTTGWTEAFF
TRBV29-1,-,TRBJ1-2,-,TGCAGCGTGCGGGAGCAGAACTATGGCTACACCTTC,CSVREQNYGYTF
TRBV11-2,-,TRBJ1-1,-,TGTGCCAGCAGCTTAACCTCGATGGGGCCGGGTGAAGCTTTCTTT,CASSLTSMGPGEAFF
TRBV30,-,TRBJ2-5,-,TGTGCCTGGAGTCAGAACCAAGAGACCCAGTACTTC,CAWSQNQETQYF
TRBV6-1,-,TRBJ1-1,-,TGTGCCAGCAGTGAGATTACAGGGCTGGGCACTGAAGCTTTCTTT,CASSEITGLGTEAFF
TRBV6-5,TRBD1,TRBJ2-3,-,TGTGCCAGCAAAAGGGACAGTTACACAGATACGCAGTATTTT,CASKRDSYTDTQYF
TRBV6-1,-,TRBJ2-2,-,TGTGCCAGCGCCCTAAGTAACACCGGGGAGCTGTTTTTT,CASALSNTGELFF
TRBV19,-,TRBJ2-1,-,TGTGCCAGTAGTCTGAGCGTCTCCTACAATGAGCAGTTCTTC,CASSLSVSYNEQFF
TRBV19,-,TRBJ2-1,once,TGTGCCAGTAGTATAGGTGGCGGGTGGGACAATGAGCAGTTCTTC,CASSIGGGWDNEQFF
TRBV7-9,TRBD1,TRBJ1-2,few,TGTGCCAGCAGCGAGGGGGCGTCTAACTATGGCTACACCTTC,CASSEGASNYGYTF
TRBV5-5,-,TRBJ1-5,-,TGTGCCAGCAGCTTGGTCGCCAGGGTGGGCAATCAGCCCCAGCATTTT,CASSLVARVGNQPQHF
TRBV19,-,TRBJ2-6,-,TGTGCCAGTAGTAGAATCCAGGGTGCTGGGGCCAACGTCCTGACTTTC,CASSRIQGAGANVLTF
TRBV4-1,TRBD2,TRBJ2-4,once,TGCGCCAGCAGCCAAGATCGCGACGGACTAGCGGGTTACTTC,CASSQDRDGLAGYF
TRBV5-4,TRBD2,TRBJ2-4,-,TGTGCCAGCAGCTTGGAATTAGCGGGAGGAGGGCTAGCCAAAAACATTCAGTACTTC,CASSLELAGGGLAKNIQYF
TRBV11-3,-,TRBJ1-2,-,TGTGCCAGCACCCAGGACAGCTATGGCTACACCTTC,CASTQDSYGYTF
TRBV9,TRBD2,TRBJ2-1,-,TGTGCCAGCAGCGTAACCGGGACTAGCTCCTACAATGAGCAGTTCTTC,CASSVTGTSSYNEQFF
TRBV6-5,-,TRBJ1-1,-,TGTGCCAGCAGTCGCAGGTCGGCTGAAGCTTTCTTT,CASSRRSAEAFF
TRBV5-4,-,TRBJ2-5,-,TGTGCCAGCAGCTTAATCGGGTCCCAAGAGACCCAGTACTTC,CASSLIGSQETQYF